This T cell receptor (beta chain) came from a study of beta chain features in type 1 diabetes. Study-level results: Across all four CD4+ subsets, people with type 1 diabetes showed modestly shorter TCRB CDR3s.

Since all of the isolated RNA was reverse transcribed, expressed TCRB transcripts were what got sequenced. The protocol was immunoSEQ multiplex PCR, while the TCRdb copy is restricted to in-frame clones and leaves out a portion. The sample contains about 70,000 clones, approximately 47% of which appear only once. Sorting of CD4+ naive, central memory, regulatory and stem cell-like memory cells was performed via CD45RO/CCR7/CD25/CD127/CD95/CD27. In germline, CDR1 is ENHRY, CDR2 SYGVKD. The CDR3 is 15 amino acids. V was pared by 3 bases and J by 0 bases, with 4 bases of the junction left unmatched. This clone has only a few counts. Its antigen is currently unknown.

The chain joins TRBV10-3 to TRBJ2-7; TRBD2 matches 8 bases. This TCR was recovered from a man aged 30 to 45 with type 1 diabetes. The specimen sequenced was central memory CD4+ T cells from blood. DNA of the CDR3: TGTGCCATCAGTGACCCGGGGGGGACCTCCTACGAGCAGTACTTC. Encoded protein: CAISDPGGTSYEQYF.